A single sample gave rise to the 27 T cell receptor beta chains below, sequenced in a study of T cells in Graves' hyperthyroidism and ophthalmopathy (dated by TCRdb to between 2017 and 2020). The method was multiplex PCR. The sequencing machine was an Illumina HiSeq 2000. Amplification of TCR beta CDR3 regions was carried out from RNA transcripts. The TCR CDR3 was subjected to a first round of RT-PCR using the HTBI primer set and the Qiagen OneStep RT-PCR kit. TCRdb cleaned the public reads at Q25 with fastp, built clones with MiXCR and kept in-frame beta chains. CDR3 protein duplicates are merged, each entry listing the most common genes and DNA. The sample profile shows approximately 400,000 distinct CDR3 sequences; about 15% of them were found once. Roughly 11% of the sample comes from the top ten. Source material: blood. Source of these receptors: a woman aged 60-75 years with Graves' hyperthyroidism.

This clonotype was recorded many times. The rearrangement joins TRBV20-1 to TRBJ1-2; D not resolved. This CDR3 contains 15 residues. Deletions cut 8 bases from V and 4 bases from J, with 23 bases between. Germline CDR1 is DFQATT and CDR2 is SNEGSKA (reference sequence). The CDR3 DNA reads as TGCAGTTTCTGGACCGTGGCATCCGCCCGCTATGGCTACACCTTC. It translates to CSFWTVASARYGYTF.

This clonotype was seen repeatedly, ten times or more. The chain combines TRBV3-1 with TRBJ1-1, with D unclear. Germline values: CDR1 LGHDT, CDR2 YNNKEL (reference sequence). The V gene lost 1 base and the J gene lost 3 bases, with 12 bases spanning the gap. The CDR3 loop spans 15 amino acids. The CDR3 protein is CASSQGIGSHTEAFF. The CDR3 region has the DNA TGTGCCAGCAGCCAAGGAATAGGATCCCACACTGAAGCTTTCTTT. Using reference TRBV3-1 and TRBJ1-1 for the parts outside the CDR3, the full variable domain is DTAVSQTPKYLVTQMGNDKSIKCEQNLGHDTMYWYKQDSKKFLKIMFSYNNKELIINETVPNRFSPKSPDKAHLNLHINSLELGDSAVYFCASSQGIGSHTEAFFGQGTRLTVV.

This clonotype came up many times. The chain is built from TRBV6-1 and TRBJ2-5; D uncertain. The CDR3 totals 14 residues. V lost 7 bases and J lost 1, with 13 bases in between. The germline V gene has CDR1 MNHNS and CDR2 SASEGT. CDR3 region: CASNPNGIQETQYF. CDR3 DNA sequence: TGTGCCAGCAACCCCAATGGAATCCAAGAGACCCAGTACTTC.

This clonotype was seen repeatedly, ten times or more. The chain links TRBV7-9 to TRBJ2-1; a possible D gene is TRBD2 (5 bases). Germline V gene lookup returns CDR1 SEHNR and CDR2 FQNEAQ (reference sequence). This CDR3 has 14 residues. V was pared by 2 bases and J by 9 bases, with 14 bases between. The CDR3 sequence: CASSLSRSSGEQFF. The CDR3 DNA reads as TGTGCCAGCAGCTTATCACGATCCAGCGGTGAGCAGTTCTTC.

This clonotype was recorded many times. The rearrangement uses TRBV11-3 and TRBJ2-3; perhaps TRBD2 as D (5 bases). Germline assignment: CDR1 SGHNT and CDR2 YENEEA. Trimming cost V 4 bases and J 1 base, with 9 bases left between them. CDR3 length equals 14 residues. The CDR3 here is CASSSGWGTDTQYF. CDR3 nucleotides: TGTGCCAGCAGCTCGGGGTGGGGCACAGATACGCAGTATTTT.

This chain uses TRBV7-3 with TRBJ2-1, with D unclear. Trimming took off 6 bases at V and 10 bases at J, with 10 bases between the two ends. The germline V gene encodes CDR1 SGHTA and CDR2 FQGTGA. The CDR3 has 11 residues. The chain's CDR3 is CASSGSWEQFF. In DNA form, the CDR3 reads TGTGCCAGCAGTGGGTCTTGGGAGCAGTTCTTC.

The rearrangement joins TRBV11-1 to TRBJ2-1, with TRBD1 identical over 11 bases. This CDR3 has 19 amino acids. Per germline, CDR1 SGHAT and CDR2 FQDESV (reference sequence). J lost 5 bases, V lost 4 bases, and 16 bases had no gene match. CDR3 DNA: TGTGCCAGCAGCTCGAGGACAGGGGGCGTTCTATCCATTAACAATGAGCAGTTCTTC. Translation gives CASSSRTGGVLSINNEQFF.

This clonotype was picked up many times. The chain is built from TRBV5-1 and TRBJ2-7; 10 bases align to TRBD1. This CDR3 has 13 amino acids. From germline, CDR1 is SGHRS and CDR2 YFSETQ. V shed 3 bases and J 7 bases; nucleotides not matched to a gene: 4. The CDR3 sequence is CASSYGTGEEQYF. Here the CDR3 DNA reads TGCGCCAGCAGCTATGGGACAGGGGAAGAGCAGTACTTC.

This clonotype has ten or more counts. This chain joins TRBV3-1 and TRBJ2-7; weak D call: TRBD2 (6 bases). The CDR3 runs to 14 residues. V dropped 3 bases and J dropped 0 bases, with 9 bases sitting between them. Germline V gene lookup returns CDR1 LGHDT and CDR2 YNNKEL (reference sequence). The CDR3 nucleotides are TGTGCCAGCAGCCAGGAGGGGCTCTCCTACGAGCAGTACTTC. Translated: CASSQEGLSYEQYF.

This clonotype showed up just a few times. A much larger clone differs by one base, so this may be a read error. The rearrangement links TRBV20-1 to TRBJ1-1; D is undetermined. Germline CDR1 DFQATT, CDR2 SNEGSKA (reference sequence). The CDR3 contains 17 residues. CDR3 nucleotides: TGCAGTACTAGAGATTGGGCCAAGGGTCTCGTGAACACTGAAGCTTTCTTT. Protein: CSTRDWAKGLVNTEAFF.

This clonotype was seen more than once but under ten times. The chain combines TRBV19 with TRBJ2-3; D call uncertain. The CDR3 contains 12 residues. Germline loops: CDR1 LNHDA, CDR2 SQIVND (reference sequence). The V and J ends lost 6 bases and 2 bases respectively, with 6 bases between them. This CDR3 is CASRGNTDTQYF. In nucleotides, the CDR3 is TGTGCCAGTAGAGGCAACACAGATACGCAGTATTTT.

Many counts were recorded for this clonotype. The chain combines TRBV28 with TRBJ2-7; TRBD2 matches at 8 bases. The V and J ends lost 9 bases and 6 bases, in that order; junction bases with no gene match: 7. The CDR3 consists of 12 residues. Germline CDR1 and CDR2: MDHEN and SYDVKM. The CDR3: CASWTSPREQYF. DNA of the CDR3: TGTGCCAGTTGGACTAGCCCTCGCGAGCAGTACTTC.

This clonotype was seen repeatedly, ten times or more. J is TRBJ2-7 and V is TRBV6-1; the match to TRBD2 covers 7 bases. The CDR3 has 12 amino acids. Germline values: CDR1 MNHNS, CDR2 SASEGT. V shed 6 bases and J 4 bases; nucleotides not matched to a gene: 3. The CDR3 region has the DNA TGTGCCAGCAGAGGACTAGGGTACGAGCAGTACTTC. Translation: CASRGLGYEQYF.

This clonotype appeared once. A much bigger clone sits one base away, suggesting this may be a read error. The chain has TRBV3-1 and TRBJ1-1; D gene ambiguous. Trimming cost V 8 bases and J 0 bases, with 13 bases left between them. The CDR3 loop spans 14 amino acids. Germline CDR1 is LGHDT and CDR2 is YNNKEL (reference sequence). The CDR3 bases are TGTGCCAGCGGCCCCAGACGGATGAACACTGAAGCTTTCTTT. It translates to CASGPRRMNTEAFF.

This clonotype showed up many times. V and J are TRBV7-3 and TRBJ2-7, with 7 bases identical to TRBD2. Germline CDR1 reads SGHTA; CDR2 reads FQGTGA. CDR3 length: 15 residues. V shed 1 base and J 2 bases; nucleotides not matched to a gene: 5. CDR3 sequence: CASSLKRDFAYEQYF. The CDR3 bases are TGTGCCAGCAGCTTAAAGCGGGACTTCGCCTACGAGCAGTACTTC.

The table lists this clonotype with many counts. This chain uses TRBV5-1 with TRBJ1-2; TRBD1 might be the D (5 bases). The CDR3 spans 13 residues. Trimming stripped 4 bases from V and 2 bases from J, with 9 bases between. CDR1 SGHRS and CDR2 YFSETQ come from the germline V gene. Written as DNA, the CDR3 is TGCGCCAGCAGCATGGGGCAGAACTATGGCTACACCTTC. This encodes CASSMGQNYGYTF.

The gene calls are TRBV12-3 or TRBV12-4 and TRBJ1-6; the D is unclear. V was pared by 4 bases and J by 7 bases, with 11 bases between. The CDR3 has 14 amino acids. In DNA, the CDR3 is TGTGCCAGCAGTTCTCAGACAAGCAATTCACCCCTCCACTTT. Residues: CASSSQTSNSPLHF.

There are many counts of this clonotype. This chain links TRBV5-1 with TRBJ2-7; 7 positions agree with TRBD2. This CDR3 has 16 amino acids. V gave up 3 bases and J gave up 0 bases; unmatched junction bases: 9. Germline-derived CDR1 and CDR2 are SGHRS and YFSETQ. This chain's CDR3 is CASSWTLAGRSYEQYF. The CDR3, as DNA: TGCGCCAGCAGCTGGACCTTAGCGGGCCGCTCCTACGAGCAGTACTTC.

There are a few counts of this clonotype. V usage is TRBV19 and J usage is TRBJ1-1; 7 bases are shared with TRBD1. CDR3 length: 13 amino acids. The V and J ends lost 3 bases and 7 bases, in that order; junction bases with no gene match: 5. Germline assignment: CDR1 LNHDA and CDR2 SQIVND (reference sequence). The CDR3 sequence is CASSIVPGGEAFF. The CDR3 nucleotides are TGTGCCAGTAGTATTGTTCCAGGGGGTGAAGCTTTCTTT.

This clonotype came up many times. The rearrangement links TRBV5-5 to TRBJ2-1, with D possibly being TRBD1 (6 bases). The CDR3 is 16 amino acids. The V gene's germline CDR1 is SGHKS and CDR2 YYEKEE (reference sequence). With 1 base removed from V and 1 base from J, the gap between germline ends came to 12 bases. The CDR3 bases are TGTGCCAGCAGCTTGAGTCTGGGGGCATCCTACAATGAGCAGTTCTTC. It is translated as CASSLSLGASYNEQFF.

This clonotype has a count of ten or more. This rearrangement joins TRBV28 to TRBJ1-2; 8 bases fit TRBD1. After removal of 5 bases from V and 0 bases from J, the junction contained 2 bases not matched to a gene. This CDR3 is built from 14 residues. Germline V CDR1 and CDR2: MDHEN, SYDVKM. CDR3 DNA: TGTGCCAGCAGTCAGGGACAGGCTAACTATGGCTACACCTTC. This encodes CASSQGQANYGYTF.

The genes are TRBV6-2 or TRBV6-3 and TRBJ2-3, with D tentatively TRBD1 or TRBD2 (6 bases each). The CDR3 consists of 13 residues. V lost 7 bases and J 4 bases, leaving 12 bases between the germline ends. The germline CDR1 and CDR2 sequences are MNHEY and SVGEGT. This chain's CDR3 is CASKSGGPDTQYF. In DNA form, the CDR3 reads TGTGCCAGCAAATCTGGGGGGCCAGATACGCAGTATTTT.

There are many counts of this clonotype. J is TRBJ1-3 and V is TRBV11-2; possible D gene TRBD1, 5 bases. Trimming shortened V by 5 bases and J by 3 bases, and 14 bases separated the two germline ends. This CDR3 has 15 amino acids. Germline CDR1 reads SGHAT; CDR2 reads FQNNGV. Written as DNA, the CDR3 is TGTGCCAGCAGCACGCCGCGGGGCAGTGGAAACACCATATATTTT. This gives the protein CASSTPRGSGNTIYF.

As to this clonotype: One junction end does not reproduce the germline sequence, and a read error may be involved. The V gene is TRBV11-2, the J gene TRBJ2-7; 8 nucleotides agree with TRBD2. Germline CDR1 SGHAT, CDR2 FQNNGV. The CDR3 totals 16 residues. The CDR3 loop reads CASSQVKVGRAYEQYF. The CDR3 nucleotides are TGCGCCAGCAGCCAAGTCAAGGTCGGGAGGGCCTACGAGCAGTACTTC.

This clonotype was picked up many times. V gene TRBV5-1 combines with J gene TRBJ1-5, with D maybe TRBD1 (6 bases). The CDR3 loop spans 21 amino acids. The ends were cut back, 1 base at V and 0 bases at J, with 26 bases in the middle. Germline V lookup: CDR1 SGHRS, CDR2 YFSETQ. This chain's CDR3 is CASSLPYRVRTIDYSNQPQHF. The CDR3 DNA follows: TGCGCCAGCAGCTTGCCGTACAGGGTCCGGACCATTGATTATAGCAATCAGCCCCAGCATTTT.

The CDR3 coding sequence is TGTGCCAGCTCCCGCCCTACGGGAGCCCACAATGAGCAGTTCTTC. This translates into CASSRPTGAHNEQFF. The gene calls are TRBV18 and TRBJ2-1, with D possibly TRBD2 on 6 matching bases. The CDR3 spans 15 residues. V lost 6 bases and J 5 bases, leaving 17 bases between the germline ends. CDR1 is KGHSH, CDR2 LQKENI, per germline.

The sample holds many counts of this clonotype. The gene calls are TRBV7-2 and TRBJ2-1, with 7 bases identical to TRBD2. The CDR3 consists of 15 residues. In germline, CDR1 is SGHTA, CDR2 FQGNSA. V dropped 2 bases and J dropped 7; count of bases not matched to a gene: 8. The CDR3 coding sequence is TGTGCCAGCAGCTTATTGCGGGGGTTGGAAAATGAGCAGTTCTTC. Translation gives CASSLLRGLENEQFF.